The entry below gives a single TCR beta chain sequence along with its context. What it binds is unknown. The repertoire was sequenced with immunoSEQ multiplex PCR; TCRdb's copy has only in-frame clones and lacks some. The data contain over 65,000 clones, about 90% of them seen just once; the ten biggest clones take up 0.55% to 0.8%. The length of the CDR3 is 13 residues. V dropped 8 bases and J dropped 3 bases, with 14 bases sitting between them. Germline CDR1 and CDR2: MNHNS and SASEGT. These data are taken from a study of graft-versus-host responses after intestinal transplantation. Study details: Each patient got anti-thymocyte globulin induction, then tacrolimus and steroids for around three years.

General study points: Clonal ratios of graft-versus-host to host-versus-graft in allografts were high for patients exhibiting graft-donor T cell macrochimerism. Recipient marrow showed GvH clones, some seen first in ileum or blood. An association linked early post-transplant HvG declines with peak circulating GvH clone levels.

The V gene is TRBV6-1, the J gene TRBJ2-7, with D tentatively TRBD1 (5 bases). The TCR sequence derives from a human patient who received an intestinal transplant, so some T cells may come from the graft donor. The specimen was PBMCs, collected 98 days after intestinal transplantation. Here the CDR3 DNA reads TGTGCCAGCGCGTGGAGCAGGGTCTACGAGCAGTACTTC. Translating it yields CASAWSRVYEQYF.